Following are 15 T cell receptor beta chains from one sample sequenced in a study of blood T cell repertoires in COVID-19 (dated by TCRdb to the early 2020s). Library preparation was by the immunoSEQ multiplex PCR assay. What TCRdb holds here is the immuneACCESS table cut down to in-frame rearrangements. Part of the clones is not present; checked against another copy, under half of the missing clones reflect an unresolved V gene, and the others are unexplained. The sample table records some 400,000 clones; over 75% of these occur just once. The ten largest make up about 10% of the sample. Sequencing input: peripheral blood. These receptor sequences come from a woman younger than 45 with COVID-19, enrolled during active disease.

The J gene is TRBJ2-7, the V gene TRBV19; 8 bases are a match to TRBD2. The CDR3 has 15 residues. J lost 4 bases, V lost 5 bases, and 10 bases had no gene match. CDR1 is LNHDA, CDR2 SQIVND, per germline (reference sequence). The chain's CDR3 is CASSPGELAVYEQYF. The DNA of the CDR3 is TGTGCCAGTAGTCCCGGCGAACTAGCGGTTTACGAGCAGTACTTC.

The gene calls are TRBV18 and TRBJ1-6, with 10 bases identical to TRBD1. This CDR3 region has 14 residues. The junction had 6 bases not matched to a gene; V was cut back by 8 bases and J by 8 bases. Germline V gene data show CDR1 as KGHSH and CDR2 as LQKENI. The CDR3 sequence: CASTSDRGYSPLHF. The CDR3 nucleotides read TGTGCCAGCACCTCGGACAGGGGGTATTCACCCCTCCACTTT. The variable domain in full, with the rest retrieved from reference TRBV18 and TRBJ1-6, is NAGVMQNPRHLVRRRGQEARLRCSPMKGHSHVYWYRQLPEEGLKFMVYLQKENIIDESGMPKERFSAEFPKEGPSILRIQQVVRGDSAAYFCASTSDRGYSPLHFGNGTRLTVT.

This chain joins TRBV25-1 and TRBJ2-1, with a possible D match to TRBD2 (6 bases). Germline loops: CDR1 MGHDK, CDR2 SYGVNS. This CDR3 has 15 residues. Trimming pared 4 bases from V and 5 bases from J, leaving 15 bases between. CDR3 bases: TGTGCCAGCAGTGCGATAGGAGGGAATCACAATGAGCAGTTCTTC. As protein: CASSAIGGNHNEQFF.

This chain connects TRBV4-1 to TRBJ1-6; 11 bases fit TRBD1. V lost 4 bases to trimming and J lost 9 bases; unmatched junction nucleotides: 2. Germline-derived CDR1 and CDR2 are MGHRA and YSYEKL. The CDR3 covers 14 residues. As DNA, the CDR3 is TGCGCCAGCAGCCGGGACAGGGGGAGTTCACCCCTCCACTTT. Protein sequence: CASSRDRGSSPLHF.

The chain recombines TRBV6-6 with TRBJ2-5, with 7 bases matching TRBD1. J lost 3 bases, V lost 5 bases, and 9 bases had no gene match. The CDR3 runs 15 residues. CDR1 is MNHNY, CDR2 SVGAGI, per germline (reference sequence). For the CDR3, the DNA is TGTGCCAGCAGTGACAGGGCTCGGGGTGAAGAGACCCAGTACTTC. Translation gives CASSDRARGEETQYF.

The chain is built from TRBV21-1 and TRBJ2-7; TRBD1 was called by the table and not checked on the DNA. TRBV21-1 constitutes a pseudogene. This CDR3 has 15 amino acids. In nucleotides, the CDR3 is TGTGCCAGCAGCTCCCGGACAGGGGAGGTGATCGAGCAGTACTTC. It yields the protein CASSSRTGEVIEQYF.

V is TRBV27 and J is TRBJ2-1, with 8 bases identical to TRBD2. The CDR3 spans 17 residues. CDR1 is MNHEY and CDR2 is SMNVEV in the germline V gene (reference sequence). Trimming at V came to 5 bases and at J to 7 bases, leaving 16 bases not matched to a gene. The CDR3 DNA follows: TGTGCCAGCAGTCCCGAGGGGAGCGGGAGATTCGGGAATGAGCAGTTCTTC. Its translation: CASSPEGSGRFGNEQFF.

This rearrangement joins TRBV6-5 to TRBJ1-1, with 11 bases that match TRBD1. CDR1 is MNHEY and CDR2 is SVGAGI in the germline V gene. The CDR3 is 15 residues long. Trimming cost V 5 bases and J 3 bases; bases outside gene matches: 5. The CDR3: CASSPGTGGYTEAFF. The CDR3 DNA follows: TGTGCCAGCAGTCCCGGGACAGGGGGGTACACTGAAGCTTTCTTT.

This clone has a single count. V gene TRBV9 combines with J gene TRBJ2-2; D is undetermined. This CDR3 is 14 amino acids long. V gave up 0 bases and J gave up 7 bases, with 10 bases separating them. The V gene's germline CDR1 is SGDLS and CDR2 YYNGEE. CDR3 protein: CASSVASGIGELFF. Here the CDR3 DNA reads TGTGCCAGCAGCGTAGCTTCGGGTATCGGGGAGCTGTTTTTT.

The chain recombines TRBV27 with TRBJ2-1; TRBD2 matches 10 bases. The CDR3 sequence is 15 residues long. V dropped 5 bases and J dropped 3; count of bases not matched to a gene: 4. Germline V gene sequence: CDR1 MNHEY, CDR2 SMNVEV (reference sequence). CDR3 sequence: CASSGRTSGYNEQFF. The CDR3 bases are TGTGCCAGCAGTGGCAGGACTAGCGGCTACAATGAGCAGTTCTTC.

The chain joins TRBV7-9 to TRBJ1-1; unclear D gene. The CDR3 length is 16 residues. The V gene's germline CDR1 is SEHNR and CDR2 FQNEAQ (reference sequence). V lost 5 bases, J lost 10 bases, and 26 bases lay in between. Written as DNA, the CDR3 is TGTGCCAGCAGCGCCCCCCTGGGGATAGCGGACGGCGGAGCTTTCTTT. It yields the protein CASSAPLGIADGGAFF.

The rearrangement uses TRBV3-1 (or the pseudogene TRBV3-2) and TRBJ2-5, with D possibly being TRBD2 (5 bases). There are 13 residues in the CDR3. The ends were cut back, 2 bases at V and 5 bases at J, with 9 bases in the middle. Germline CDR1 reads LGHDT; CDR2 reads YNNKEL (reference sequence). Here the CDR3 DNA reads TGTGCCAGCAGCCAACTCAGGAGGGAGACCCAGTACTTC. As protein: CASSQLRRETQYF.

J is TRBJ2-3 and V is TRBV24-1, with D possibly matching TRBD2 (7 bases). The germline V gene encodes CDR1 KGHDR and CDR2 SFDVKD. V was shortened by 3 bases and J by 1 base, with 13 bases between the two germline ends. The CDR3 is 16 amino acids. The CDR3 loop is CATSDPGRGRTDTQYF. CDR3 in DNA: TGTGCCACCAGTGATCCCGGGCGGGGGCGCACAGATACGCAGTATTTT.

The genes are TRBV27 and TRBJ2-5; TRBD1 aligns across 8 bases. The CDR3 is made up of 14 amino acids. Germline loops: CDR1 MNHEY, CDR2 SMNVEV (reference sequence). The V and J ends lost 5 bases and 2 bases, in that order; junction bases with no gene match: 4. The CDR3, as DNA: TGTGCCAGCAGTCCCTGGGACAGGCAAGAGACCCAGTACTTC. As protein: CASSPWDRQETQYF.

The V gene is TRBV19, the J gene TRBJ2-5, with D possibly being TRBD1 (6 bases). The CDR3 runs 13 residues. Germline assignment: CDR1 LNHDA and CDR2 SQIVND (reference sequence). V gave up 9 bases and J gave up 4 bases, with 15 bases separating them. As DNA, the CDR3 is TGTGCCAGCTCTACAGGGACGGGAGAGACCCAGTACTTC. This translates into CASSTGTGETQYF.